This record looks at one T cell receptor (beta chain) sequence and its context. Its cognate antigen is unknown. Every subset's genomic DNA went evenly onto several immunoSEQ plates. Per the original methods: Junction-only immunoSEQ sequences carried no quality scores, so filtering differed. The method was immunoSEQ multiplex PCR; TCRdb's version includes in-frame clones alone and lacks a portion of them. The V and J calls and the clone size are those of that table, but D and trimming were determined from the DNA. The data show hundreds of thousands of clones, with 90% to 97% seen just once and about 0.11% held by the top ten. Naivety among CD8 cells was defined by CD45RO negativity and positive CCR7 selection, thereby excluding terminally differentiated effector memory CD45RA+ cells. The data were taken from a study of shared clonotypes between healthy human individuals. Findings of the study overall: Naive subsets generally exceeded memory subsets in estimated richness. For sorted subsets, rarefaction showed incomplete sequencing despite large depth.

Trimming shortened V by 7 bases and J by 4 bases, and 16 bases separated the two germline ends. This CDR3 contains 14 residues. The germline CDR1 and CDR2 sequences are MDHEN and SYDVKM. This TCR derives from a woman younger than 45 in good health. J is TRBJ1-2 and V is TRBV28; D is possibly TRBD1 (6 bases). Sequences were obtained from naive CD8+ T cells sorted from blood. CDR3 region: CASNPGHSPYGYTF. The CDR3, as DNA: TGTGCCAGCAACCCGGGACACTCGCCCTATGGCTACACCTTC.